The 13 T cell receptor beta chains below come from one sample, sequenced in a study of T cells in Graves' hyperthyroidism and ophthalmopathy. Researchers took RNA transcripts and amplified the TCR beta CDR3 regions from them. First-round RT-PCR targeting the TCR CDR3 was performed with the HTBI primer set. In TCRdb, the multiplex PCR reads were re-called with MiXCR into one record per CDR3 protein. The table records about 500,000 distinct CDR3 sequences, 13% to 15% of them present only once. Sequenced sample: blood. Receptors were obtained from a young woman with Graves' hyperthyroidism.

This clonotype was detected many times. The chain's CDR3 is CASSLAGLAGEGGTDTQYF. The CDR3 DNA is TGTGCCAGCAGCTTAGCTGGACTAGCGGGAGAGGGTGGCACAGATACGCAGTATTTT. The V gene is TRBV13, the J gene TRBJ2-3; TRBD2 agrees at 13 bases. From germline, CDR1 is PRHDT and CDR2 FYEKMQ (reference sequence). V shed 1 base, J shed 1 base, and the junction held 8 bases outside the gene matches. This CDR3 region has 19 residues.

This clonotype was detected many times. The rearrangement uses TRBV27 and TRBJ1-1, with 7 bases that match TRBD1. This CDR3 has 17 amino acids. The germline V gene encodes CDR1 MNHEY and CDR2 SMNVEV (reference sequence). V was pared by 8 bases and J by 0 bases, with 15 bases of the junction left unmatched. The CDR3 loop reads CASGTTGTASMNTEAFF. For the CDR3, the DNA is TGTGCCAGCGGTACGACCGGGACAGCATCGATGAACACTGAAGCTTTCTTT.

This clonotype was detected many times. The chain recombines TRBV20-1 with TRBJ2-7, with no clear D. The germline V gene has CDR1 DFQATT and CDR2 SNEGSKA (reference sequence). The CDR3 is 12 amino acids. With 5 bases removed from V and 2 bases from J, the gap between germline ends came to 10 bases. Written as DNA, the CDR3 is TGCAGTGCTGGCCTCTCGCCCTACGAGCAGTACTTC. Amino acid sequence: CSAGLSPYEQYF.

This clonotype was counted many times. The junction does not match germline at one end; this may be a read error. The rearrangement joins TRBV7-9 to TRBJ1-1, with D perhaps matching TRBD1 (5 bases). The CDR3 consists of 12 residues. Germline V lookup: CDR1 SEHNR, CDR2 FQNEAQ (reference sequence). The CDR3 loop reads CASSLGTTEAFF. The CDR3 nucleotides read TGTGCCAGCAGCCTAGGGACCACTGAGGCTTTCTTT.

This clonotype was counted ten times or more. This chain joins TRBV19 and TRBJ1-2; no clear D. The V gene lost 8 bases and the J gene lost 6 bases, with 13 bases spanning the gap. Germline V gene sequence: CDR1 LNHDA, CDR2 SQIVND (reference sequence). The CDR3 spans 12 residues. The CDR3 DNA reads TGTGCCAGTCACACTAGGACGGATGGCTACACCTTC. It encodes CASHTRTDGYTF.

This clonotype was detected many times. The chain employs TRBV7-2 and TRBJ1-2, with 7 nucleotides matching TRBD1. The CDR3 runs 13 residues. Per germline, CDR1 SGHTA and CDR2 FQGNSA. V shed 5 bases and J 6 bases; nucleotides not matched to a gene: 6. CDR3 amino acids: CASSPDRDDGYTF. The CDR3 DNA sequence: TGTGCCAGCAGCCCCGACAGGGACGATGGCTACACCTTC.

The CDR3 is CASSLDGLAGAIQYF. CDR3 bases: TGTGCCAGCAGCTTAGATGGACTAGCGGGAGCCATTCAGTACTTC. The chain uses TRBV7-8 and TRBJ2-4; 13 bases are a match to TRBD2. The V and J ends lost 1 base and 9 bases, in that order; junction bases with no gene match: 3. The CDR3 sequence is 15 residues long. Germline assignment: CDR1 SGHVS and CDR2 FQNEAQ.

This clonotype was seen many times. The chain carries TRBV12-3 or TRBV12-4 and TRBJ2-1; the D call may be TRBD1 or TRBD2 (5 bases each). The V and J ends lost 3 bases and 4 bases respectively, with 13 bases between them. The CDR3 has 15 residues. The chain's CDR3 is CASSFEGLNYNEQFF. In DNA form, the CDR3 reads TGTGCCAGCAGTTTCGAGGGGCTCAATTACAATGAGCAGTTCTTC.

This clonotype was observed many times. The rearrangement uses TRBV12-3 or TRBV12-4 and TRBJ2-6; no reliable D call. There are 13 residues in the CDR3. Trimming removed 7 bases from V and 0 bases from J, with 4 bases in between. This chain's CDR3 is CASTISGANVLTF. CDR3 DNA sequence: TGTGCCAGCACCATCTCTGGGGCCAACGTCCTGACTTTC.

There are many counts of this clonotype. V and J are TRBV6-5 and TRBJ1-1, with no clear D. V lost 0 bases and J 5 bases, leaving 7 bases between the germline ends. This CDR3 is built from 13 residues. Germline-derived CDR1 and CDR2 are MNHEY and SVGAGI. Written as DNA, the CDR3 is TGTGCCAGCAGTTACTCGATGGGAACTGAAGCTTTCTTT. Protein: CASSYSMGTEAFF.

The rearrangement uses TRBV7-8 and TRBJ1-1, with D possibly matching TRBD1 (5 bases). The CDR3 contains 17 residues. V was trimmed by 2 bases and J by 1 base, leaving 17 bases between them. Germline CDR1 SGHVS, CDR2 FQNEAQ. CDR3 bases: TGTGCCAGCAGCTTATTATGGGACCCCGTCCGGAACACTGAAGCTTTCTTT. Translated: CASSLLWDPVRNTEAFF. Combining the CDR3 with reference TRBV7-8 and TRBJ1-1 gives the whole variable domain GAGVSQSPRYKVAKRGQDVALRCDPISGHVSLFWYQQALGQGPEFLTYFQNEAQLDKSGLPSDRFFAERPEGSVSTLKIQRTQQEDSAVYLCASSLLWDPVRNTEAFFGQGTRLTVV.

This clonotype was observed at least ten times. This chain joins TRBV11-2 and TRBJ2-2; 16 nucleotides agree with TRBD2. After removal of 3 bases from V and 0 bases from J, the junction contained 4 bases not matched to a gene. Germline V lookup: CDR1 SGHAT, CDR2 FQNNGV. CDR3 length: 19 residues. The CDR3 DNA is TGTGCCAGCAGCTTCGTGGGACTAGCGGGAGGGACGAACACCGGGGAGCTGTTTTTT. Translating it yields CASSFVGLAGGTNTGELFF.

This clonotype has only one observation. It may be a read error: a sequence one base away is much more abundant. This sequence joins TRBV5-8 and TRBJ2-7; tentatively, D is TRBD2 (6 bases). Trimming pared 2 bases from V and 2 bases from J, leaving 17 bases between. Germline V gene lookup returns CDR1 SGHTS and CDR2 YDEGEE. CDR3 length equals 16 residues. The DNA for the CDR3 is TGTGCCAGCAGCTTAGGAGGGCAGGACCGAACCTACGAGCAGTACTTC. This codes for CASSLGGQDRTYEQYF. The entire variable domain, with the rest obtained from reference TRBV5-8 and TRBJ2-7, is as follows: EAGVTQSPTHLIKTRGQQATLRCSPISGHTSVYWYQQALGLGLQFLLWYDEGEERNRGNFPPRFSGRQFPNYSSELNVNALELEDSALYLCASSLGGQDRTYEQYFGPGTRLTVT.